What follows are 20 T cell receptor beta chains derived from one specimen sequenced in a study of T-cell memory formation after mild COVID-19. TCRdb reprocessed the 5' RACE reads via MiXCR and lists one record per CDR3 protein. The table has hundreds of thousands of distinct CDR3 sequences, approximately 29% seen once. The specimen was PBMCs or a T cell subset sorted from them (not recorded which). These receptors were collected from an adult woman who had mild COVID-19 (a few samples of this study predate the infection). Cell type and time point are not known.

This chain joins TRBV5-1 and TRBJ2-3, with TRBD2 matching over 9 bases. J lost 5 bases, V lost 4 bases, and 5 bases had no gene match. Germline-derived CDR1 and CDR2 are SGHRS and YFSETQ. This CDR3 region has 14 residues. In DNA form, the CDR3 reads TGCGCCAGCAGCGGGCGGGGGGGCCGAGATACGCAGTATTTT. Translation gives CASSGRGGRDTQYF.

The chain has TRBV18 and TRBJ1-1, with a weak D call TRBD1 (5 bases). Germline loops: CDR1 KGHSH, CDR2 LQKENI. V dropped 6 bases and J dropped 3 bases, with 14 bases sitting between them. This CDR3 spans 14 amino acids. The CDR3, as DNA: TGTGCCAGCTCCACGATGGGGGGTGACACTGAAGCTTTCTTT. Its translation: CASSTMGGDTEAFF.

This clonotype was detected a few times. The chain carries TRBV19 and TRBJ1-6; tentative D call: TRBD1 (5 bases). This CDR3 is 14 amino acids long. In germline, CDR1 is LNHDA, CDR2 SQIVND (reference sequence). Trimming shortened V by 5 bases and J by 8 bases, and 13 bases separated the two germline ends. This CDR3 is CASSVDRDDSPLHF. For the CDR3, the DNA is TGTGCCAGTAGTGTCGACCGGGACGATTCACCCCTCCACTTT.

This clonotype was seen many times. The chain employs TRBV5-1 and TRBJ2-2, with 12 bases aligning to TRBD2. CDR1 is SGHRS and CDR2 is YFSETQ in the germline V gene. The trim removed 9 bases at V and 7 bases at J, leaving 10 bases unmatched. There are 15 residues in the CDR3. For the CDR3, the DNA is TGCGCCACCTCTAGCGGGGGGGCCGCGGACGGGGAGCTGTTTTTT. It encodes CATSSGGAADGELFF.

This chain uses TRBV28 with TRBJ2-7; TRBD1 agrees at 8 bases. The V gene's germline CDR1 is MDHEN and CDR2 SYDVKM. CDR3 length equals 15 residues. V was pared by 5 bases and J by 4 bases, with 10 bases of the junction left unmatched. The CDR3 loop reads CASSESGTGLYEQYV. The CDR3, as DNA: TGTGCCAGCAGTGAATCGGGGACAGGCCTTTACGAGCAGTACGTC.

This clonotype was picked up a small number of times. V usage is TRBV7-2 and J usage is TRBJ2-3; D call uncertain. The CDR3 has 14 amino acids. The V gene's germline CDR1 is SGHTA and CDR2 FQGNSA. The germline V and J ends were trimmed by 7 bases and 1 base, with 12 bases remaining between them. The CDR3 is CASTIRDGTDTQYF. CDR3 in DNA: TGTGCCAGCACAATACGAGACGGCACAGATACGCAGTATTTT.

The chain is built from TRBV6-1 and TRBJ2-4; a weak D match, TRBD2 (7 bases). The CDR3 is 15 amino acids. Germline assignment: CDR1 MNHNS and CDR2 SASEGT. The V end was cut by 3 bases, the J end by 8 bases, with 17 bases between. The CDR3 loop is CASSDLHGGPDIQYF. The DNA for the CDR3 is TGTGCCAGCAGTGACCTTCACGGGGGGCCGGACATTCAGTACTTC.

The chain recombines TRBV27 with TRBJ1-2; D gene ambiguous. Germline CDR1 reads MNHEY; CDR2 reads SMNVEV (reference sequence). V was trimmed by 0 bases and J by 1 base, leaving 6 bases between them. CDR3 size: 14 residues. The CDR3 loop is CASSLSVSNYGYTF. The CDR3 DNA reads TGTGCCAGCAGTTTATCTGTCAGTAACTATGGCTACACCTTC.

The V and J genes are TRBV5-6 and TRBJ2-1; TRBD2 aligns across 8 bases. V was clipped by 4 bases and J by 3 bases; unmatched bases: 9. The CDR3 is 16 residues long. CDR1 and CDR2 from the germline V gene are SGHDT and YYEEEE. The CDR3 reads CASSPGVAGGYNEQFF. CDR3 DNA: TGTGCCAGCAGCCCTGGTGTGGCGGGGGGCTACAATGAGCAGTTCTTC.

The chain links TRBV5-6 to TRBJ1-1, with 11 bases matching TRBD1. The CDR3 is 14 residues long. V dropped 3 bases and J dropped 6; count of bases not matched to a gene: 4. Germline CDR1 reads SGHDT; CDR2 reads YYEEEE. DNA for the CDR3: TGTGCCAGCAGCTCCGGACAGGGGGCCGCTGAAGCTTTCTTT. It is translated as CASSSGQGAAEAFF.

The rearrangement links TRBV4-1 to TRBJ2-7; weak D call: TRBD1 (6 bases). Per the germline V gene, CDR1 is MGHRA and CDR2 is YSYEKL. The CDR3 has 17 amino acids. The germline V and J ends were trimmed by 1 base and 1 base, with 17 bases remaining between them. CDR3 DNA sequence: TGCGCCAGCAGCCAAGCAGCCAGGACAGTGGGTTCCTACGAGCAGTACTTC. Protein sequence: CASSQAARTVGSYEQYF.

This chain links TRBV7-9 with TRBJ2-3, with D perhaps matching TRBD2 (6 bases). The CDR3 consists of 17 residues. V dropped 2 bases and J dropped 0 bases, with 15 bases sitting between them. CDR1 and CDR2 (germline): SEHNR, FQNEAQ (reference sequence). CDR3 DNA: TGTGCCAGCAGCTTAAGGTCTAGCGTCCTTAGCACAGATACGCAGTATTTT. As protein: CASSLRSSVLSTDTQYF.

The chain uses TRBV11-2 and TRBJ2-7; weak D call: TRBD1 (5 bases). CDR1 SGHAT and CDR2 FQNNGV come from the germline V gene. The V end lost 1 base, the J end lost 4 bases, and 8 bases lay between the germline ends. The CDR3 extends over 13 amino acids. This CDR3 reads CASSLGQMYEQYF. CDR3 nucleotide sequence: TGTGCCAGCAGCTTAGGACAGATGTACGAGCAGTACTTC.

The V and J genes are TRBV4-3 and TRBJ2-2; 9 positions agree with TRBD2. The CDR3 totals 17 residues. Germline V gene data show CDR1 as LGHNA and CDR2 as YSLEER. Unmatched junction bases numbered 6, after V lost 3 bases and J lost 1 base. CDR3 DNA sequence: TGCGCCAGCAGCCATTCTAGCGGGGTGGTGAACACCGGGGAGCTGTTTTTT. Translation: CASSHSSGVVNTGELFF.

J is TRBJ2-2 and V is TRBV20-1; TRBD2 aligns across 12 bases. V lost 2 bases, J lost 3 bases, and 7 bases stayed unmatched. Germline assignment: CDR1 DFQATT and CDR2 SNEGSKA (reference sequence). CDR3 length: 17 amino acids. This chain's CDR3 is CSARKASGGADTGELFF. The CDR3 nucleotides read TGCAGTGCTAGAAAGGCTAGCGGGGGGGCCGACACCGGGGAGCTGTTTTTT.

As DNA, the CDR3 is TGTGCCAGCATCACAGAGGGAGGGACCCAGTACTTC. Protein: CASITEGGTQYF. The chain is built from TRBV6-5 and TRBJ2-5; perhaps TRBD2 as D (6 bases). Germline assignment: CDR1 MNHEY and CDR2 SVGAGI. CDR3 length: 12 residues. Trimming shortened V by 7 bases and J by 7 bases, and 13 bases separated the two germline ends.

This clonotype was seen a few times. The genes are TRBV27 and TRBJ1-3; 7 bases are shared with TRBD1. The CDR3 is 16 amino acids. CDR1 and CDR2 (germline): MNHEY, SMNVEV (reference sequence). The V segment lost 4 bases and the J segment 0 bases; nucleotides outside the gene matches: 6. CDR3 nucleotides: TGTGCCAGCAGTTCCGGGACAGAGATCTCTGGAAACACCATATATTTT. It specifies CASSSGTEISGNTIYF.

As for this clonotype: A much bigger clone sits one base away, suggesting this may be a read error. V is TRBV29-1 and J is TRBJ1-5, with 7 bases fitting TRBD1. Germline V lookup: CDR1 SQVTM, CDR2 ANQGSEA. CDR3 length equals 15 residues. Written as DNA, the CDR3 is TGCAGCGCGGGGGACAGCATACATAGCAAACAGCCCCAGCATTTT. Translation gives CSAGDSIHSKQPQHF.

The rearrangement joins TRBV6-6 to TRBJ1-4, with TRBD1 matching over 8 bases. Germline assignment: CDR1 MNHNY and CDR2 SVGAGI (reference sequence). V lost 9 bases and J lost 6; bases outside the gene matches: 12. The CDR3 consists of 15 residues. The CDR3 loop is CASISRQGSDEKLFF. The CDR3 nucleotides are TGTGCCAGTATCTCCCGACAGGGGAGCGATGAAAAACTGTTTTTT.

The chain carries TRBV9 and TRBJ2-1; the match to TRBD2 covers 10 bases. CDR1 SGDLS and CDR2 YYNGEE come from the germline V gene. This CDR3 contains 15 residues. After removal of 2 bases from V and 6 bases from J, the junction contained 5 bases not matched to a gene. The CDR3 loop reads CASSVSSGRSNEQFF. CDR3 bases: TGTGCCAGCAGCGTCTCTAGCGGGAGAAGCAATGAGCAGTTCTTC.